This T cell receptor (beta chain) was sequenced for a study of immune cell composition in non-small cell lung cancer. Study at large: Tumours were mainly lung adenocarcinoma or squamous cell carcinoma.

Study conclusions and caveats: Top 10 clone scores and clonality were higher in squamous than adenocarcinoma. 60% to 80% of squamous and approximately 31% of adenocarcinoma cases had tumour-associated clones >0.5%.

A single count supports this clone. What it recognizes is unknown. The CDR3 totals 15 residues. Germline V gives CDR1 SGHAT, CDR2 FQDESV (reference sequence). J was trimmed by 2 bases and V by 5 bases; bases with no gene match: 8. The data were produced by immunoSEQ multiplex PCR, yet TCRdb's version contains in-frame clones alone and is incomplete. Of about 6,600 clones listed, more than 65% were seen once; the top ten hold about an eighth. DNA was extracted from unsorted cell suspensions stored frozen. The sequence came from a human donor with non-small cell lung cancer. The sequencing sample was made of lung tumor tissue. This chain uses TRBV11-1 with TRBJ2-7, with 8 nucleotides matching TRBD2. In DNA, the CDR3 is TGTGCCAGCAGCGTTAGCGGGGCTGGCCCCTACGAGCAGTACTTC. Encoded protein: CASSVSGAGPYEQYF.